This record looks at one T cell receptor (beta chain) sequence and its context. TCRdb's table, derived via immunoSEQ multiplex PCR, lists solely in-frame clones and lacks some. Of roughly 100,000 clones in the sample, around 89% are singletons; the top ten hold roughly 2.5%. Time point defined: after dendritic cell vaccination, including at tumor progression/relapse. The data are from a study of glioma-infiltrating T cells after dendritic cell vaccination. The germline V gene has CDR1 KGHSH and CDR2 LQKENI. This CDR3 contains 14 residues. V was shortened by 1 base and J by 2 bases, with 9 bases between the two germline ends.

The sequencing here drew on blood, taken after dendritic cell vaccination. The sequence came from a human donor with glioblastoma. J is TRBJ2-7 and V is TRBV18; TRBD1 might be the D (5 bases). CDR3 sequence (DNA): TGTGCCAGCTCACCACGGGGCGGCCCCTACGAGCAGTACTTC. This sequence encodes CASSPRGGPYEQYF. Drawing the rest from reference TRBV18 and TRBJ2-7, the complete variable domain is NAGVMQNPRHLVRRRGQEARLRCSPMKGHSHVYWYRQLPEEGLKFMVYLQKENIIDESGMPKERFSAEFPKEGPSILRIQQVVRGDSAAYFCASSPRGGPYEQYFGPGTRLTVT.